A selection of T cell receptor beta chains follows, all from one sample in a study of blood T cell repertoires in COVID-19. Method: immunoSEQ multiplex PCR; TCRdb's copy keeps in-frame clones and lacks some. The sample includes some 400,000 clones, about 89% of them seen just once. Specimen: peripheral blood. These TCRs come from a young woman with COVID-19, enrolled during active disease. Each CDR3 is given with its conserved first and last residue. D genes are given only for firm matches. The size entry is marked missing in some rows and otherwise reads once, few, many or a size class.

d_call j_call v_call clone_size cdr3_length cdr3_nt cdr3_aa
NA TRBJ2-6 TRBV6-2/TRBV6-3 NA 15 TGTGCCAGCAGTTACTCGTCTCCTGGGGCCAACGTCCTGACTTTC CASSYSSPGANVLTF
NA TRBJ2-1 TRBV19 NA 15 TGTGCCAGTAGTATCAAGGGGAACTCCTACAATGAGCAGTTCTTC CASSIKGNSYNEQFF
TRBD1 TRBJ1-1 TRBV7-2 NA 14 TGTGCCAGCAGCTTCAGGGGGGACAGCACTGAAGCTTTCTTT CASSFRGDSTEAFF
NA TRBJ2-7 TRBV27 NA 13 TGTGCCAGCAGTCAAACGGGAGCCTACGAGCAGTACTTC CASSQTGAYEQYF
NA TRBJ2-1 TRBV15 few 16 TGTGCCACCAGCGGGTTATCGGGCAGGGTTGGCAATGAGCAGTTCTTC CATSGLSGRVGNEQFF
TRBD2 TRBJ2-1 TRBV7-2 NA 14 TGTGCCAGCAGCTTAACGGCTAGCGGCAATGAGCAGTTCTTC CASSLTASGNEQFF
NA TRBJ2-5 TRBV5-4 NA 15 TGTGCCAGCACTTCGGGAAGCGGGACACAAGAGACCCAGTACTTC CASTSGSGTQETQYF
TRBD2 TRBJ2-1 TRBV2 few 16 TGTGCCAGCAACCCGGGGGGACTAGCGGGCAACAATGAGCAGTTCTTC CASNPGGLAGNNEQFF
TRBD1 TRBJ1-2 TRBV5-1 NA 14 TGCGCCAGCAGCCCGACAGGGGGGGACTATGGCTACACCTTC CASSPTGGDYGYTF
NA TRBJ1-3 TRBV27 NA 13 TGTGCCAGCAGTTCCGGGTTAAGAAACACCATATATTTT CASSSGLRNTIYF
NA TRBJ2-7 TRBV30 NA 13 TGTGCCTGGAGTTGGTCGGGGGCCTACGAGCAGTACTTC CAWSWSGAYEQYF
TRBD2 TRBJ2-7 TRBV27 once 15 TGTGCCAGCAGTTTATCGAGCGGGAGCGCCTACGAGCAGTACTTC CASSLSSGSAYEQYF
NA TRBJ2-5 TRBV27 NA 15 TGTGCCAGCAGAACCAACTGGGGCAAACAAGAGACCCAGTACTTC CASRTNWGKQETQYF
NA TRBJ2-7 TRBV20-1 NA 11 TGCAGTGCTAGCCAGGCTCCCGAGCAGTACTTC CSASQAPEQYF
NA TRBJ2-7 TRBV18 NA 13 TGTGCCAGCTCACCTTCAGGGCTGGGGGAGCAGTACTTC CASSPSGLGEQYF
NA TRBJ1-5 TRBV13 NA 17 TGTGCCAGCAGCTTAGGACCCAGGGGAGGGGGTAATCAGCCCCAGCATTTT CASSLGPRGGGNQPQHF
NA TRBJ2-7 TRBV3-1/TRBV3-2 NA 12 TGTGCCAGCAGCTCCGGCGGTAGCTGGATTAACTTC CASSSGGSWINF
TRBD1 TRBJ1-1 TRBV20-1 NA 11 TGCAGTGCAAGGACAGGGCTCGAAGCTTTCTTT CSARTGLEAFF
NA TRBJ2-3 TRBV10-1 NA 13 TGCGCCAGCAGAATGACTAACACAGATACGCAGTATTTT CASRMTNTDTQYF
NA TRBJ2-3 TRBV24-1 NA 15 TGTGCCACCAGTGATACGACATCGGATGCAGATACGCAGTATTTT CATSDTTSDADTQYF
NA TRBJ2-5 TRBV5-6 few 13 TGTGCCAGCAGCTTCCAGGGGTTTAAGACCCAGTACTTC CASSFQGFKTQYF
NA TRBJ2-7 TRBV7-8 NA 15 TGTGCCAGCAGCTTAAGACAGGGACTTTCCCACGAGCAGTACTTC CASSLRQGLSHEQYF
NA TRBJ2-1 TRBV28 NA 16 TGTGCCAGCAGTTTAGCGGGAAGTAGCGTAGACAATGAGCAGTTCTTC CASSLAGSSVDNEQFF
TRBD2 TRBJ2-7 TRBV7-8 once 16 TGTGCCAGCAGCCCTAGGACTAGCGGGAGGCCGAACGAGCAGTACTTC CASSPRTSGRPNEQYF
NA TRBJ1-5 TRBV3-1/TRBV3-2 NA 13 TGTGCCAGCAGCCTTCAGGGGATGCAGCCCCAGCATTTT CASSLQGMQPQHF
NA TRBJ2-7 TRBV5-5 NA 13 TGTGCCAGCAGCTCCTCTAATAACTACGAGCAGTACTTC CASSSSNNYEQYF